This T cell receptor (beta chain) was identified during a study of T cell responses to AZD1222 COVID-19 vaccine. V lost 2 bases and J lost 5, with 6 bases in between. Germline values: CDR1 MNHEY, CDR2 SVGEGT. The CDR3 contains 12 residues. Assay used: immunoSEQ multiplex PCR; TCRdb lists only in-frame clones, some missing. The sample records some 97,000 clones, around 87% being singletons. The sequence came from an adult in good health. V and J are TRBV6-2 or TRBV6-3 and TRBJ1-2, with D uncertain. The material was peripheral blood, obtained on day 0 of MenACWY control vaccination. CDR3 loop: CASSYTVYGYTF. In nucleotides, the CDR3 is TGTGCCAGCAGTTACACCGTTTATGGCTACACCTTC.